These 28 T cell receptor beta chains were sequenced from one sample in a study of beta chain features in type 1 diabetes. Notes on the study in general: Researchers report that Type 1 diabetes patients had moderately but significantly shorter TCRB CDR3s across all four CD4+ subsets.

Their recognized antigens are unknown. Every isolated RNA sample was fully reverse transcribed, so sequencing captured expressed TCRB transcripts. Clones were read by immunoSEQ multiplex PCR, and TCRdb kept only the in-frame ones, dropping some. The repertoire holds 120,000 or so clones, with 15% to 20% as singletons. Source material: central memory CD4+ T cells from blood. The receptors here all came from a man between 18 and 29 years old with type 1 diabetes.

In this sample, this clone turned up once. CDR3 region: CASSRDFGNTIYF. CDR3 in DNA: TGTGCCAGCAGCCGGGATTTTGGAAACACCATATATTTT. This chain uses TRBV9 with TRBJ1-3, with no clear D. Germline V gives CDR1 SGDLS, CDR2 YYNGEE. V lost 4 bases to trimming and J lost 3 bases, with 8 bases between them. The CDR3 is made up of 13 amino acids.

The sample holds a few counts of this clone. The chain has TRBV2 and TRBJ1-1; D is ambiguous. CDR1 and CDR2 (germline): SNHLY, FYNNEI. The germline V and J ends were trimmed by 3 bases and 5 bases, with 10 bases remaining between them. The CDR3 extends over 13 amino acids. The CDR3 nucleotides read TGTGCCAGCAGTGATCAGCCCGGAACTGAAGCTTTCTTT. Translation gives CASSDQPGTEAFF.

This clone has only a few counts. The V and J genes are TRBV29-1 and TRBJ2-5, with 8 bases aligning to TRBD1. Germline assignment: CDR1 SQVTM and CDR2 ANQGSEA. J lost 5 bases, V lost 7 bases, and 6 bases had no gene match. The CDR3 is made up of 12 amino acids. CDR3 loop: CSATGGSETQYF. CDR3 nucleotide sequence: TGCAGCGCTACAGGGGGGTCGGAGACCCAGTACTTC.

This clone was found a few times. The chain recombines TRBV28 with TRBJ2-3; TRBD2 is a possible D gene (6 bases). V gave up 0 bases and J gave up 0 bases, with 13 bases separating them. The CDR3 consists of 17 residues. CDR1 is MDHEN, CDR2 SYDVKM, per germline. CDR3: CASSLWSAGTSTDTQYF. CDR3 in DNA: TGTGCCAGCAGTTTATGGAGCGCCGGGACTAGCACAGATACGCAGTATTTT.

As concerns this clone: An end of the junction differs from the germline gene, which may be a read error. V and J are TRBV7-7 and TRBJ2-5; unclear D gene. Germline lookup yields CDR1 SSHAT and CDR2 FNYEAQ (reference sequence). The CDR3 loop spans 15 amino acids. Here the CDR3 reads CASSSTAGPSETQYF. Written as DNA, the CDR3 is TGTGCTAGCAGTTCCACTGCTGGTCCATCAGAGACCCAGTACTTC.

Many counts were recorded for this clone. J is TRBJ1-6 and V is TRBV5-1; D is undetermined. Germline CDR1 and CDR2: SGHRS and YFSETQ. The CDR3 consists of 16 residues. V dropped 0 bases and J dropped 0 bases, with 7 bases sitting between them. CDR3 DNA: TGCGCCAGCAGCTTGGGCGGGAGCTCCTATAATTCACCCCTCCACTTT. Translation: CASSLGGSSYNSPLHF. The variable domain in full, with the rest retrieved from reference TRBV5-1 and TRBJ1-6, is KAGVTQTPRYLIKTRGQQVTLSCSPISGHRSVSWYQQTPGQGLQFLFEYFSETQRNKGNFPGRFSGRQFSNSRSEMNVSTLELGDSALYLCASSLGGSSYNSPLHFGNGTRLTVT.

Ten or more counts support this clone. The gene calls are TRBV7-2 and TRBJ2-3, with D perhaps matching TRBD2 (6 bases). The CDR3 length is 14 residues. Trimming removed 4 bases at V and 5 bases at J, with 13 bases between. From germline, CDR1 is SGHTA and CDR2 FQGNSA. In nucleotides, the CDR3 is TGTGCCAGCAGCTCGGGACTGCCTGAAGATACGCAGTATTTT. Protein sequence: CASSSGLPEDTQYF.

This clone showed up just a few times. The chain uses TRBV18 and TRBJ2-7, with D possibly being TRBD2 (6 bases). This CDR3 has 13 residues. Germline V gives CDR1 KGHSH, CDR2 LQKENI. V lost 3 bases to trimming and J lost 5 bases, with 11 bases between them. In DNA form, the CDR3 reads TGTGCCAGCTCACCGAATAGACTAGACGAGCAGTACTTC. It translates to CASSPNRLDEQYF. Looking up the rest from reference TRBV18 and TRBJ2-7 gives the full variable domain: NAGVMQNPRHLVRRRGQEARLRCSPMKGHSHVYWYRQLPEEGLKFMVYLQKENIIDESGMPKERFSAEFPKEGPSILRIQQVVRGDSAAYFCASSPNRLDEQYFGPGTRLTVT.

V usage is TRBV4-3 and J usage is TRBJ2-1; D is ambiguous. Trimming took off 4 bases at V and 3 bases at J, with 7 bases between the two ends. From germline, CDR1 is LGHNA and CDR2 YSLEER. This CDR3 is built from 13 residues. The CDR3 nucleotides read TGCGCCAGCAGCCGAACCCTCTACAATGAGCAGTTCTTC. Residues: CASSRTLYNEQFF.

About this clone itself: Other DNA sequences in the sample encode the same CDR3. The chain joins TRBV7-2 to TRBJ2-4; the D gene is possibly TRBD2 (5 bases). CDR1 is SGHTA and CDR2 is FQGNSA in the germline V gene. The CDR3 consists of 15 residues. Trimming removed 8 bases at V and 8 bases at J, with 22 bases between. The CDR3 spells CASQAWAGRVDIQYF. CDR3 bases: TGTGCCAGCCAAGCCTGGGCGGGTCGGGTGGACATTCAGTACTTC.

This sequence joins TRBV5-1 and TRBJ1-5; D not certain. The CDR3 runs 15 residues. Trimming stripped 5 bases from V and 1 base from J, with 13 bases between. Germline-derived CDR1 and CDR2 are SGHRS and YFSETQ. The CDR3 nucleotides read TGCGCCAGCAGGCCTACATCCTCCAGCAATCAGCCCCAGCATTTT. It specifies CASRPTSSSNQPQHF.

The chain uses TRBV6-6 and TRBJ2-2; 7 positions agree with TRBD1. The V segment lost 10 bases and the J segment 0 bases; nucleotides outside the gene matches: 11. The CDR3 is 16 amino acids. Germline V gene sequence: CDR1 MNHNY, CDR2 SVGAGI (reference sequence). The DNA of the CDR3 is TGTGCCATCCGGGGCCGGACAGGTTCGAACACCGGGGAGCTGTTTTTT. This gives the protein CAIRGRTGSNTGELFF.

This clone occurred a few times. The CDR3 bases are TGCAGTGTATCGTTTCAGACCCAGTACTTC. Translated, it gives CSVSFQTQYF. The V call is TRBV20-1, the J call TRBJ2-5; D is unclear. Per germline, CDR1 DFQATT and CDR2 SNEGSKA (reference sequence). V was pared by 7 bases and J by 6 bases, with 9 bases between. The length of the CDR3 is 10 residues.

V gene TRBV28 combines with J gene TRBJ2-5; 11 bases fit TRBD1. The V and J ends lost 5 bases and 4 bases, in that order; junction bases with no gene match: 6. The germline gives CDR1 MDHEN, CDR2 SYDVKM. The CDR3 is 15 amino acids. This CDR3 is CASSEDRGRGETQYF. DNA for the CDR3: TGTGCCAGCAGTGAGGACAGGGGGCGCGGAGAGACCCAGTACTTC.

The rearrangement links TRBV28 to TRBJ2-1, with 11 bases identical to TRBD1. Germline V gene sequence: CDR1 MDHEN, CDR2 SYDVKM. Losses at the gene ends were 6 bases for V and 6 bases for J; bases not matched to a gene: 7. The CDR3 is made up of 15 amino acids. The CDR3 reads CASSRGTGGPNEQFF. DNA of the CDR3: TGTGCCAGCAGCCGAGGGACAGGGGGGCCCAATGAGCAGTTCTTC.

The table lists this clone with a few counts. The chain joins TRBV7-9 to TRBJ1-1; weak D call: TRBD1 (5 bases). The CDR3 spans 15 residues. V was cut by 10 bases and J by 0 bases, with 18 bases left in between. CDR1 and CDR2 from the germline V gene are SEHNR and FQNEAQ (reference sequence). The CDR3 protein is CAIQLGRSMNTEAFF. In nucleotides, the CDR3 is TGTGCCATTCAATTGGGACGGTCCATGAACACTGAAGCTTTCTTT.

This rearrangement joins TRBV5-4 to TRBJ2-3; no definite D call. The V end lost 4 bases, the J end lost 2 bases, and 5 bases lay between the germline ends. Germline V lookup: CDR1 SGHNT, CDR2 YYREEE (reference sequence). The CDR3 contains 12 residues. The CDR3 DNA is TGTGCCAGCAGCGGGTTCACAGATACGCAGTATTTT. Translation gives CASSGFTDTQYF.

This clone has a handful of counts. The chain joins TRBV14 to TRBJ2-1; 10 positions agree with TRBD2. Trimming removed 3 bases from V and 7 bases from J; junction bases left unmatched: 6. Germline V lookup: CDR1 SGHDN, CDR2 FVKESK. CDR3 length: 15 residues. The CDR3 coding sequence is TGTGCCAGCAGCCAGTTAGCGGGGGGCCCTAATGAGCAGTTCTTC. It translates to CASSQLAGGPNEQFF.

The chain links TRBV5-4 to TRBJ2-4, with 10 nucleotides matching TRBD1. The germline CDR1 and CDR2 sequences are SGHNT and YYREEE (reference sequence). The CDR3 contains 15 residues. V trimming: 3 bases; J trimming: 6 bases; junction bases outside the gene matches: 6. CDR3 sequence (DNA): TGTGCCAGCAGCTCAGACAGGGGGCAGGGAAACATTCAGTACTTC. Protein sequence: CASSSDRGQGNIQYF.

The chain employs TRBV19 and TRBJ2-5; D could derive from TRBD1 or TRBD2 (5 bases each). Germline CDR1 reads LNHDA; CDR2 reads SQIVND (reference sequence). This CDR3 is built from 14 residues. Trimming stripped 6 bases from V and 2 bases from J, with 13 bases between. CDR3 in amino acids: CASSSVGGQETQYF. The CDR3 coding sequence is TGTGCCAGTAGCTCGGTTGGGGGACAAGAGACCCAGTACTTC.

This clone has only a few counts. This chain's CDR3 is CASSVAHTDTQYF. The CDR3 bases are TGTGCCAGCAGCGTTGCCCACACAGATACGCAGTATTTT. The chain is built from TRBV7-9 and TRBJ2-3; D remains ambiguous. Germline V gene lookup returns CDR1 SEHNR and CDR2 FQNEAQ (reference sequence). V lost 5 bases to trimming and J lost 2 bases, with 8 bases between them. This CDR3 spans 13 amino acids.

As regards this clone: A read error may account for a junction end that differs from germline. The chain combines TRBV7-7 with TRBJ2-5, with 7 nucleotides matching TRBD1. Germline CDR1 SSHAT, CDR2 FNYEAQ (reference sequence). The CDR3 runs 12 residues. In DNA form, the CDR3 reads TGTGCTAGCAGCTCCTCAGGGGGGACCCAGTACTTC. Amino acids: CASSSSGGTQYF.

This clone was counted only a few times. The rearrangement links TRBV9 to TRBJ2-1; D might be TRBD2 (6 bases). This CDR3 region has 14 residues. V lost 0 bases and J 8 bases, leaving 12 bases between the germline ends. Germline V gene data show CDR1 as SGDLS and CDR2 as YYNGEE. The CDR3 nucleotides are TGTGCCAGCAGCGTAGGGACTATCCTGTATGAGCAGTTCTTC. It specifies CASSVGTILYEQFF.

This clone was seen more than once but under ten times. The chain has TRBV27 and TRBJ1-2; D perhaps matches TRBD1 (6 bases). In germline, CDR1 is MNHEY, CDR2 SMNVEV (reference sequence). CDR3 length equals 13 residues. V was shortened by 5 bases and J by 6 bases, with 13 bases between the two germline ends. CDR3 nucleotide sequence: TGTGCCAGCAGTCCCCGCCCAGGGGATGGCTACACCTTC. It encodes CASSPRPGDGYTF.

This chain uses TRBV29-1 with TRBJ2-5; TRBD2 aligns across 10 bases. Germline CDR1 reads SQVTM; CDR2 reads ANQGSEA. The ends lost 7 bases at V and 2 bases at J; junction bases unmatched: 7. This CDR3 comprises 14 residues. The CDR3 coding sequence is TGCAGCGCCGGGGCTAGCGGGGGACAAGAGACCCAGTACTTC. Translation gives CSAGASGGQETQYF.

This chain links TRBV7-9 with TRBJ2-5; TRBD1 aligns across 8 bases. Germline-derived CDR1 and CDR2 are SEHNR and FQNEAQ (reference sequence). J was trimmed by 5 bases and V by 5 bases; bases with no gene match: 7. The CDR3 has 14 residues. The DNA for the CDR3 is TGTGCCAGCAGCCCAGGGGGCGTCCGGGAGACCCAGTACTTC. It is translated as CASSPGGVRETQYF.

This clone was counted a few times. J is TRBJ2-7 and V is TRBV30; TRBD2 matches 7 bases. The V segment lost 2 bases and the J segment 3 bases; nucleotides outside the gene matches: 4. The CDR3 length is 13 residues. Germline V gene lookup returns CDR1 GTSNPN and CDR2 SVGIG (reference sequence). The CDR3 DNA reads TGTGCCTGGAGTCTAGCGGACTTCTACGAGCAGTACTTC. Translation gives CAWSLADFYEQYF.

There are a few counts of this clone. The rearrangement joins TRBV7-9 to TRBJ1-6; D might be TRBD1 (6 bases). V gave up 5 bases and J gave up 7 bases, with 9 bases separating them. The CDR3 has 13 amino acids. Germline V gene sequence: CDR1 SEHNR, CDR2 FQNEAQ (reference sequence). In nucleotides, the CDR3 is TGTGCCAGCAGCGGTACAGGGAATTCACCCCTCCACTTT. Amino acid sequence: CASSGTGNSPLHF.